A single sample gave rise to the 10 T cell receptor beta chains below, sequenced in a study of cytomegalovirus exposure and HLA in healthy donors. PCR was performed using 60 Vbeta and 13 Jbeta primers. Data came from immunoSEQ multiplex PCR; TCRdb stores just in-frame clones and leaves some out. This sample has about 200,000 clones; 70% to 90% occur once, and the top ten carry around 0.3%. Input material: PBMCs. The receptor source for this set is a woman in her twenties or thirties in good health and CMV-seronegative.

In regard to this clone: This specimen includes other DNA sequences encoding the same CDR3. The CDR3 loop reads CAITRGGEGTEAFF. DNA for the CDR3: TGTGCCATCACTAGGGGGGGCGAAGGCACTGAAGCTTTCTTT. This chain uses TRBV10-3 with TRBJ1-1; a possible D gene is TRBD1 (6 bases). The CDR3 totals 14 residues. In germline, CDR1 is ENHRY, CDR2 SYGVKD. Trimming removed 7 bases at V and 4 bases at J, with 16 bases between.

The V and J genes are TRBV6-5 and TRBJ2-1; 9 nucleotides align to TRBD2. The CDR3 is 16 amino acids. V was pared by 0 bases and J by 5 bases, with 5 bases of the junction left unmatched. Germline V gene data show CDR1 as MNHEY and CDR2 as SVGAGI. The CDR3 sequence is CASSYSMAGGDNEQFF. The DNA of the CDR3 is TGTGCCAGCAGTTACTCGATGGCGGGAGGGGACAATGAGCAGTTCTTC.

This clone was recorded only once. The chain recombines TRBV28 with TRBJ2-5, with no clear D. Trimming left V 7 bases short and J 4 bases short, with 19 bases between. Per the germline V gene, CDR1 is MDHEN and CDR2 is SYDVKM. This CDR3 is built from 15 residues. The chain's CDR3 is CASKIHDMGGETQYF. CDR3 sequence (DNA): TGTGCCAGCAAAATACACGACATGGGTGGAGAGACCCAGTACTTC.

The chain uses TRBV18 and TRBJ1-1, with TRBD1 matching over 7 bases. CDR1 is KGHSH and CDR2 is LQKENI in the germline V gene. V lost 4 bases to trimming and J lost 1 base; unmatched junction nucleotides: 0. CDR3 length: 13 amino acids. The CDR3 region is CASSRTGNTEAFF. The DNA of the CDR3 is TGTGCCAGCTCACGGACAGGGAACACTGAAGCTTTCTTT.

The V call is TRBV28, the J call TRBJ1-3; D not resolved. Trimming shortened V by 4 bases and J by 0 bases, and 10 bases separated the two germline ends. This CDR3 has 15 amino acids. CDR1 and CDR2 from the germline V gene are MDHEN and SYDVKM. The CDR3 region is CASSSGLDSGNTIYF. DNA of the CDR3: TGTGCCAGCAGTTCCGGTCTCGACTCTGGAAACACCATATATTTT.

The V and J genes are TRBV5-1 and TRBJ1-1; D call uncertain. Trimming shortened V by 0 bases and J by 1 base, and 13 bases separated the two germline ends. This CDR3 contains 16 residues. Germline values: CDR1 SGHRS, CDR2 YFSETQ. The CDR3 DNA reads TGCGCCAGCAGCTTGGAAGGAGCCAGCTCGAACACTGAAGCTTTCTTT. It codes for CASSLEGASSNTEAFF.

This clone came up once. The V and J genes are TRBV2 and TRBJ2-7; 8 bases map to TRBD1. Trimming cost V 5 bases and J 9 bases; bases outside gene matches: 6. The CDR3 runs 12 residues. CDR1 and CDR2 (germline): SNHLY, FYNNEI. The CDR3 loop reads CASSKGQGGQYF. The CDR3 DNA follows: TGTGCCAGCAGTAAAGGACAGGGCGGGCAGTACTTC.

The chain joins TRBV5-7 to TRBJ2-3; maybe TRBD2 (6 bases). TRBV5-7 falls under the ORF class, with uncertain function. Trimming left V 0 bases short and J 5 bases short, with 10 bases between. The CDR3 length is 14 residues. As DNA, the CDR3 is TGTGCCAGCAGCTTGGTAGCGGTCGAAGATACGCAGTATTTT. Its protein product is CASSLVAVEDTQYF.

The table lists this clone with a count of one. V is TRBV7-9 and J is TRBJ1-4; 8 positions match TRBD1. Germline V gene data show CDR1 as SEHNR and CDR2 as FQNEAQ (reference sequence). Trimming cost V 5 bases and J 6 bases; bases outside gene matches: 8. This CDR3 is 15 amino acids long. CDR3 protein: CASSRQGQADEKLFF. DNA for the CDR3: TGTGCCAGCAGCCGGCAGGGACAGGCTGATGAAAAACTGTTTTTT.

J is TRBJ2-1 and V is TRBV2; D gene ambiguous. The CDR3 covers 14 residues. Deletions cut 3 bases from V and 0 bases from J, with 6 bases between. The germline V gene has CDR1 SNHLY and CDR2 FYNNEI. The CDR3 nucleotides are TGTGCCAGCAGTGACGTTAGCTCCTACAATGAGCAGTTCTTC. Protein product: CASSDVSSYNEQFF.